Shown below are 8 T cell receptor beta chains from a single sample sequenced in a study of beta chain features in type 1 diabetes. The study, taken as a whole, reports: Shorter TCRB CDR3s, moderately but significantly so, were found in Type 1 diabetes patients in all four CD4+ subsets.

The study reverse transcribed the entire isolated RNA, so it sequenced expressed TCRB transcripts. Only in-frame clones appear in the TCRdb table, and some are missing; sequencing was by immunoSEQ multiplex PCR. The sample lists about 650,000 clones; around 12% were seen once. The antigens these receptors bind are not known. Sequencing used naive CD4+ T cells from blood. The receptor source for this set is a man aged 25 to 45 with type 1 diabetes.

In its sample, this clone was seen a few times. This chain connects TRBV25-1 to TRBJ1-3; 8 bases line up with TRBD1. J gave up 8 bases and V 4 bases, and 1 base lay outside the gene matches. The length of the CDR3 is 12 residues. CDR1 is MGHDK, CDR2 SYGVNS, per germline. CDR3: CASSGTGYTIYF. In DNA, the CDR3 is TGTGCCAGCAGTGGGACAGGGTACACCATATATTTT.

This clone has only a few counts. The CDR3 DNA sequence: TGTGCCAGCAGGACCGACAGGGGGGAGACCCAGTACTTC. This sequence encodes CASRTDRGETQYF. The gene calls are TRBV2 and TRBJ2-5; 9 bases line up with TRBD1. The CDR3 contains 13 residues. J lost 5 bases, V lost 6 bases, and 4 bases had no gene match. CDR1 and CDR2 (germline): SNHLY, FYNNEI.

CDR3 in amino acids: CASSSSTGANSPLHF. For the CDR3, the DNA is TGTGCCAGCAGCTCCTCGACAGGGGCTAATTCACCCCTCCACTTT. The chain joins TRBV7-9 to TRBJ1-6; 8 nucleotides line up with TRBD1. V was clipped by 4 bases and J by 6 bases; unmatched bases: 5. CDR3 length: 15 amino acids. The germline V gene encodes CDR1 SEHNR and CDR2 FQNEAQ (reference sequence). Combining the CDR3 with reference TRBV7-9 and TRBJ1-6 gives the whole variable domain DTGVSQNPRHKITKRGQNVTFRCDPISEHNRLYWYRQTLGQGPEFLTYFQNEAQLEKSRLLSDRFSAERPKGSFSTLEIQRTEQGDSAMYLCASSSSTGANSPLHFGNGTRLTVT.

CDR3 DNA sequence: TGTGCCAGCAGTCTTCAGGGATCGGGTGAAAAACTGTTTTTT. Protein product: CASSLQGSGEKLFF. This chain uses TRBV27 with TRBJ1-4, with D possibly TRBD1 on 5 matching bases. Germline V gene sequence: CDR1 MNHEY, CDR2 SMNVEV (reference sequence). The CDR3 consists of 14 residues. The germline V and J ends were trimmed by 5 bases and 7 bases, with 14 bases remaining between them.

This clone was observed a few times. The CDR3 reads CASSTGTGEHTEAFF. In nucleotides, the CDR3 is TGTGCCAGTAGTACCGGGACAGGGGAGCACACTGAAGCTTTCTTT. The gene calls are TRBV19 and TRBJ1-1; 10 bases match TRBD1. The CDR3 consists of 15 residues. From germline, CDR1 is LNHDA and CDR2 SQIVND (reference sequence). V dropped 4 bases and J dropped 3; count of bases not matched to a gene: 5.

V and J are TRBV14 and TRBJ2-2; 13 bases are shared with TRBD2. V gave up 4 bases and J gave up 3 bases; unmatched junction bases: 8. The CDR3 spans 18 residues. From germline, CDR1 is SGHDN and CDR2 FVKESK. The CDR3 DNA reads as TGTGCCAGCAGCCCAACTAGCGGGGGGGCTGCGTACACCGGGGAGCTGTTTTTT. This translates into CASSPTSGGAAYTGELFF.

V and J are TRBV7-2 and TRBJ2-6; 10 bases agree with TRBD2. This CDR3 comprises 17 residues. Germline trimming cut 6 bases from V and 0 bases from J; bases unmatched to any gene: 5. Germline V gene sequence: CDR1 SGHTA, CDR2 FQGNSA. This chain's CDR3 is CASRPSGGFSGANVLTF. The CDR3 DNA follows: TGTGCCAGCAGACCTAGCGGGGGCTTCTCTGGGGCCAACGTCCTGACTTTC.

In this sample, this clone turned up a few times. V usage is TRBV6-5 and J usage is TRBJ2-1; 10 bases are shared with TRBD1. The CDR3 is made up of 15 amino acids. J was trimmed by 9 bases and V by 1 base; bases with no gene match: 6. Germline-derived CDR1 and CDR2 are MNHEY and SVGAGI. In DNA form, the CDR3 reads TGTGCCAGCAGTTACTACGGGACAGGGGTATTTGAGCAGTTCTTC. Its translation: CASSYYGTGVFEQFF.